The TCR beta chain under discussion was sequenced for a study of regulatory T cells in long-lasting Graves disease. Time point denoted: newly diagnosed GD, antithyroid drugs for less than 3 months. Extracted PBMC RNA gave rise to the TCR library. A volume of approximately 9 milliliters of peripheral blood was collected in EDTA tubes. Study-wide results and limits: Samples came from peripheral blood alone, without thyroid tissue. Whereas about a thousand public clonotypes were shared by new patients, persistent patients shared more, at 2,500 to 3,000.

Trimming took off 6 bases at V and 6 bases at J, with 15 bases between the two ends. The germline V gene has CDR1 MDHEN and CDR2 SYDVKM. CDR3 length: 14 amino acids. Construction of the TCR beta libraries employed iRepertoire HTBI primers in conjunction with Arm-PCR of CDR3 regions. TCRdb reprocessed the multiplex PCR reads with MiXCR, giving one entry per CDR3 protein. The sample has some 560,000 distinct CDR3 sequences, around 16% seen once; the top ten hold approximately 25%. This clonotype came up many times. Its antigen is as yet unknown. These data are also associated with another study on T cells in Graves' hyperthyroidism and ophthalmopathy. That paper notes: First-round RT-PCR of the TCR CDR3 relied on the HTBI primer set.

The sequences come from peripheral blood mononuclear cells (PBMCs), collected at new diagnosis, from a patient treated with antithyroid drugs. V usage is TRBV28 and J usage is TRBJ2-1, with D maybe TRBD1 (6 bases). The source of this sequence is a woman aged 35-65 years with Graves disease. CDR3 DNA: TGTGCCAGCAGGGAAGGGGGTCGGAGCAATGAGCAGTTCTTC. It specifies CASREGGRSNEQFF.